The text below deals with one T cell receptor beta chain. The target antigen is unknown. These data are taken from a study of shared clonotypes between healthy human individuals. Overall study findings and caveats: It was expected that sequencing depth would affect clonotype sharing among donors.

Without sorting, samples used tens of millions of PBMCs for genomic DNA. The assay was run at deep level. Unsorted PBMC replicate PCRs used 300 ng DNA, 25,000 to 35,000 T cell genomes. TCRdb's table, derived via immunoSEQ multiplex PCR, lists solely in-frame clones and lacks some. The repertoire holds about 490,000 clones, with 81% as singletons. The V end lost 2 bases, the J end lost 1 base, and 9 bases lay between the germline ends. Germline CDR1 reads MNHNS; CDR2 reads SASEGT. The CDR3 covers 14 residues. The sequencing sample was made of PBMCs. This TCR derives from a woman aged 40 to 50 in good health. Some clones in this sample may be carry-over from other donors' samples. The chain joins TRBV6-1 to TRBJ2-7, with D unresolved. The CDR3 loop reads CASSESRESYEQYF. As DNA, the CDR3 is TGTGCCAGCAGTGAAAGTAGGGAATCCTACGAGCAGTACTTC.